This entry features one T cell receptor (beta chain) sequence. This record belongs to a study of blood T cell repertoires in COVID-19. Study-level background: COVID-19 samples, acute and convalescent, were from the United States, Italy and Spain. T cells, B-cell-depleted T cells, or PBMCs supplied cDNA or gDNA.

The data were produced by immunoSEQ multiplex PCR, yet TCRdb's version contains in-frame clones alone and is incomplete. The sample consists of about 150,000 clones, 75% to 90% of them appearing once. Patients in Seattle were enrolled during active infection, then followed longitudinally. The receptor was isolated from a man younger than 35 with COVID-19, enrolled during active disease. The specimen was peripheral blood.

Written as DNA, the CDR3 is TGTGCCAGCTCACCAGATTTGAGTGAGCGAGCTTTCTTT. Its protein product is CASSPDLSERAFF. The chain is built from TRBV18 and TRBJ1-1; D is uncertain. Per the germline V gene, CDR1 is KGHSH and CDR2 is LQKENI. The CDR3 runs to 13 residues. V lost 2 bases and J lost 10, with 14 bases in between. Filled out from reference TRBV18 and TRBJ1-1, the complete variable domain reads NAGVMQNPRHLVRRRGQEARLRCSPMKGHSHVYWYRQLPEEGLKFMVYLQKENIIDESGMPKERFSAEFPKEGPSILRIQQVVRGDSAAYFCASSPDLSERAFFGQGTRLTVV.